This T cell receptor beta chain was retrieved from a study of cytomegalovirus exposure and HLA in healthy donors. Study conclusions and caveats: The authors later found most CMV-associated TCR beta chains appeared HLA-restricted.

Worth noting for this clone: The antigen is not known.

The PCR contained 60 Vbeta and 13 Jbeta primers. Sequencing was performed with immunoSEQ multiplex PCR; in TCRdb, only in-frame clones are kept and a portion is missing. The table shows around 130,000 clones, with more than 65% occurring only once. The V end lost 3 bases, the J end lost 3 bases, and 12 bases lay between the germline ends. The CDR3 length is 14 residues. Germline values: CDR1 MNHNS, CDR2 SASEGT. Sequencing was done on a sample of PBMCs. The receptor was isolated from a man between 18 and 35 years old in good health and CMV-seropositive. The chain employs TRBV6-1 and TRBJ2-7; tentative D call: TRBD2 (6 bases). The CDR3 DNA reads as TGTGCCAGCAGTGACGGGGGATTGGGCTACGAGCAGTACTTC. Translation gives CASSDGGLGYEQYF.